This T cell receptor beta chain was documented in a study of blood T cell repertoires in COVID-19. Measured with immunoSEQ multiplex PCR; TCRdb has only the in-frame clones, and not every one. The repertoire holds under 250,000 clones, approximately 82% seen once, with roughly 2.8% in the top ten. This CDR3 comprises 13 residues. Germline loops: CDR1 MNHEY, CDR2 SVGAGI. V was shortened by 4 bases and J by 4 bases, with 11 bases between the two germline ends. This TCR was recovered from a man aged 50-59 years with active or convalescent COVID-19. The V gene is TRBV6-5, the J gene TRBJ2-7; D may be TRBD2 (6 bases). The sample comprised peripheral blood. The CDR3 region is CASSWDFTYEQYF. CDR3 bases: TGTGCCAGCAGTTGGGACTTTACTTACGAGCAGTACTTC.